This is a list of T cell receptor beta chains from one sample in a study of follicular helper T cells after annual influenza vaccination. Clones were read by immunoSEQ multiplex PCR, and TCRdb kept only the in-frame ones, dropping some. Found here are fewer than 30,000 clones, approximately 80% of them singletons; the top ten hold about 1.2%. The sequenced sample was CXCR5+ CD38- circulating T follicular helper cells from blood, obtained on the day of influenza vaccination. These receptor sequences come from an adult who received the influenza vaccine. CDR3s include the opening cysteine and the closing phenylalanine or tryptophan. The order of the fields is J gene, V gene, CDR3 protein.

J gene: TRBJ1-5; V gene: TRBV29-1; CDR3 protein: CSARSGEGQPQHF
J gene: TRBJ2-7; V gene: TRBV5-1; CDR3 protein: CASSSGTGGTVEQYF
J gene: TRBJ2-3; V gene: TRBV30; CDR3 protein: CAWSVLSSGTPDTQYF
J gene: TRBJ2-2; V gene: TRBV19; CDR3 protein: CASRVQSGQNTGELFF
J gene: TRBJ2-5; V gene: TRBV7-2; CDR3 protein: CASSPLAQEGTQYF
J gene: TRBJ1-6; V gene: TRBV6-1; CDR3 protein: CASVAAGGNSPLHF
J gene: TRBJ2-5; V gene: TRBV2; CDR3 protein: CASSGAGGPGETQYF
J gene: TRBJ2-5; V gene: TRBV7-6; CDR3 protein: CASSRDLLGETQYF
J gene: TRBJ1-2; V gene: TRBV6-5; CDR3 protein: CASSYRGGGYTF
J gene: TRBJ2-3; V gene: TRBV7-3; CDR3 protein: CASRLAATTDTQYF
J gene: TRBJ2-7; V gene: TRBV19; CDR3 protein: CASSIDHVRIYEQYF
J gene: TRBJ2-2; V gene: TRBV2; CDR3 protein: CASSGEAPGTGELFF
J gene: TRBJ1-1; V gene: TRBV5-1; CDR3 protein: CASSPWGGPNTEAFF
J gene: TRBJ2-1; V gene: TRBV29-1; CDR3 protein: CSGSSTPHNEQFF
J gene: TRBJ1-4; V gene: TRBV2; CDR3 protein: CASSDRGMAGMTNEKLFF
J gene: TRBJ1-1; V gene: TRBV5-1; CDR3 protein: CASSRRVTGGTSNTEAFF
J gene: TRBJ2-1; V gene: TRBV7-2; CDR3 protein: CASSLSLAGEQFF
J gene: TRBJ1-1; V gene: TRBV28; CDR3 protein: CASSLWGQGSMNTEAFF
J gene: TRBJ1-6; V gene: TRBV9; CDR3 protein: CASSVGPGSAPLHF
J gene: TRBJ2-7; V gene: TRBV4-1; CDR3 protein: CASSQDLQGAYEQYF
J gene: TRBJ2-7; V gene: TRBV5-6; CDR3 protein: CASSLAPEEYEQYF
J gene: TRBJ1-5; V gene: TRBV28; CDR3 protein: CASRAGQGASYSNQPQHF
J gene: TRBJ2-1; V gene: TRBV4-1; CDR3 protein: CASSPRGLAGGSYSGDEQFF
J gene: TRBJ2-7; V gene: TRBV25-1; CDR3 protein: CASGGEGSNYEQYF
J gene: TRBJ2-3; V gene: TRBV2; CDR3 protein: CASSPTGSSDTQYF
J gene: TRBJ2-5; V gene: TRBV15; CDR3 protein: CATQGAASQETQYF
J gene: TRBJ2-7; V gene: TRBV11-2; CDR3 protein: CASSPAGTGAWEQYF
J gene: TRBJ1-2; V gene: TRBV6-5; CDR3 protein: CASSSPGTGGNYGYTF
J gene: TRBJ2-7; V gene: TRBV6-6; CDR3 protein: CASRDRGYEQYF
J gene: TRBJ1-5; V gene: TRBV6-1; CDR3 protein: CASSFDRGLNQPQHF
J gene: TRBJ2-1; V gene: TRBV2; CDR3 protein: CASTGGTSGASSYNEQFF
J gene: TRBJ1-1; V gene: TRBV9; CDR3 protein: CASSTRDRLNTEAFF
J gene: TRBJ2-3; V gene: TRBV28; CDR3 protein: CASSPGGGGADTQYF
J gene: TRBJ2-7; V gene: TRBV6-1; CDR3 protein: CASWTGRSYEQYF
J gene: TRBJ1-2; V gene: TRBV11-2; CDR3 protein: CASSLDRGQHGYTF
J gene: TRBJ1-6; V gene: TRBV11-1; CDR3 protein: CASSSRTANNSPLHF
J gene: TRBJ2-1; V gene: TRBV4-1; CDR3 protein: CASSQTSSGGSGNEQFF
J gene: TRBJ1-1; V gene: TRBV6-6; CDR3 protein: CASSYAYAAFF
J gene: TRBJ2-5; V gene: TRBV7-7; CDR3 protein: CASSFTYQETQYF
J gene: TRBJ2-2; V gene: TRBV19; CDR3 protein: CASSIGRGDTGELFF
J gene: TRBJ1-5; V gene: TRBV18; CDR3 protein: CASSSRSDQPQHF
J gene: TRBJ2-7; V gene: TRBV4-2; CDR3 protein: CASSRNPSGTGSYEQYF
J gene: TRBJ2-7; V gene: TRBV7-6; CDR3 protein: CASSLTSGRSLQYF
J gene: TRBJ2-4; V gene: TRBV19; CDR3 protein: CASSTRWNIQYF